Below, 21 T cell receptor beta chains from the same sample are listed, as sequenced in a study of identical twins. TCRdb analysed the 5' RACE reads with MiXCR anew, one entry per CDR3 protein. The data hold about 890,000 distinct CDR3 sequences, with around 12% observed a single time. The same sample was also used in a study of yellow fever vaccine responses in identical twins.

The specimen was PBMCs. These receptor sequences come from a woman between 18 and 29 years old in good health.

The chain combines TRBV20-1 with TRBJ2-3, with 10 bases lining up with TRBD2. CDR1 DFQATT and CDR2 SNEGSKA come from the germline V gene (reference sequence). CDR3 length equals 16 residues. J was trimmed by 0 bases and V by 1 base; bases with no gene match: 4. CDR3 loop: CSARVAGGSSTDTQYF. Written as DNA, the CDR3 is TGCAGTGCTAGAGTAGCGGGGGGCTCTAGCACAGATACGCAGTATTTT.

This clonotype showed up many times. The chain uses TRBV29-1 and TRBJ2-1, with 7 bases fitting TRBD2. V was clipped by 1 base and J by 1 base; unmatched bases: 10. Germline CDR1 is SQVTM and CDR2 is ANQGSEA. The CDR3 spans 17 residues. The CDR3 sequence is CSVEGAGAPLSYNEQFF. For the CDR3, the DNA is TGCAGCGTTGAAGGGGCGGGAGCCCCTTTATCCTACAATGAGCAGTTCTTC.

This clonotype was counted between two and nine times. V is TRBV20-1 and J is TRBJ2-5; D remains unclear. The V end lost 6 bases, the J end lost 6 bases, and 14 bases lay between the germline ends. Per germline, CDR1 DFQATT and CDR2 SNEGSKA (reference sequence). The CDR3 sequence is 12 residues long. The CDR3 nucleotides are TGCAGTGCCCCGGGCCGTAAGCAGACCCAGTACTTC. As protein: CSAPGRKQTQYF.

This clonotype has more than one count but fewer than ten. This chain joins TRBV6-5 and TRBJ1-1; D call uncertain. V gave up 7 bases and J gave up 8 bases, with 14 bases separating them. The CDR3 is made up of 12 amino acids. The germline gives CDR1 MNHEY, CDR2 SVGAGI. DNA for the CDR3: TGTGCCAGCACCCGAATCGGCCAAGAAGCTTTCTTT. Its translation is CASTRIGQEAFF.

The chain uses TRBV7-6 and TRBJ2-2; D ambiguous. The germline CDR1 and CDR2 sequences are SGHVS and FNYEAQ. V lost 0 bases and J lost 7, with 6 bases in between. The length of the CDR3 is 13 residues. The CDR3 DNA follows: TGTGCCAGCAGCTTAGCGGGTTTCGGGGAGCTGTTTTTT. This translates into CASSLAGFGELFF.

This clonotype was seen ten or more times. V gene TRBV10-2 combines with J gene TRBJ2-7, with D possibly TRBD1 on 5 matching bases. From germline, CDR1 is WSHSY and CDR2 SAAADI. This CDR3 is 14 amino acids long. With 6 bases removed from V and 0 bases from J, the gap between germline ends came to 12 bases. This chain's CDR3 is CASSDYRISYEQYV. As DNA, the CDR3 is TGCGCCAGCAGCGATTACAGGATCTCCTACGAGCAGTACGTC.

This clonotype was seen only a few times. The chain is built from TRBV28 and TRBJ1-1, with TRBD1 matching 7 bases. This CDR3 spans 10 amino acids. The trim removed 9 bases at V and 11 bases at J, leaving 6 bases unmatched. Germline CDR1 MDHEN, CDR2 SYDVKM. CDR3 sequence reads: CASYRQGAFF. The CDR3 DNA is TGTGCCAGTTATCGACAGGGTGCTTTCTTT.

The CDR3 DNA reads TGCAGCGTCCGGGGACAGGGAATCTACAATGAGCAGTTCTTC. This gives the protein CSVRGQGIYNEQFF. This chain uses TRBV29-1 with TRBJ2-1; 9 nucleotides agree with TRBD1. The junction had 6 bases not matched to a gene; V was cut back by 6 bases and J by 3 bases. This CDR3 has 14 amino acids. CDR1 SQVTM and CDR2 ANQGSEA come from the germline V gene.

The table lists this clonotype with a few counts. V usage is TRBV20-1 and J usage is TRBJ2-1, with 7 bases identical to TRBD1. The CDR3 extends over 13 amino acids. Losses at the gene ends were 6 bases for V and 3 bases for J; bases not matched to a gene: 5. Germline lookup yields CDR1 DFQATT and CDR2 SNEGSKA (reference sequence). The CDR3: CSAEGQLYNEQFF. For the CDR3, the DNA is TGCAGTGCCGAGGGACAGCTCTACAATGAGCAGTTCTTC.

The chain recombines TRBV20-1 with TRBJ2-7, with TRBD1 matching 7 bases. Looked up from germline, CDR1 is DFQATT and CDR2 is SNEGSKA (reference sequence). With V trimmed by 1 base and J by 4 bases, 4 bases remained unmatched. CDR3 length: 13 amino acids. This chain's CDR3 is CSARVQGEYEQYF. In DNA form, the CDR3 reads TGCAGTGCTAGAGTTCAGGGGGAGTACGAGCAGTACTTC.

There are a few counts of this clonotype. The chain joins TRBV21-1 to TRBJ2-7; TRBD1, the table's D call, lacks a check against the DNA. TRBV21-1 constitutes a pseudogene. This CDR3 is 16 amino acids long. CDR3 nucleotides: TGTGCCAGCAGCGCGACGGGACACCCCTTGGACTACGAGCAGTACGTC. Its protein product is CASSATGHPLDYEQYV.

V is TRBV10-1 and J is TRBJ2-3; 12 positions match TRBD2. The CDR3 spans 17 residues. CDR1 is WNHNN, CDR2 SYGVQD, per germline (reference sequence). With V trimmed by 6 bases and J by 1 base, 8 bases remained unmatched. CDR3 sequence: CASRGLAGHRCTDTQYF. For the CDR3, the DNA is TGCGCCAGCAGAGGACTAGCGGGGCATAGGTGCACAGATACGCAGTATTTT.

This clonotype has more than one count but fewer than ten. The chain has TRBV5-5 and TRBJ2-6, with D perhaps assigned TRBD1 or TRBD2 (5 bases each). The CDR3 is 12 amino acids. V dropped 2 bases and J dropped 15 bases, with 12 bases sitting between them. Germline V lookup: CDR1 SGHKS, CDR2 YYEKEE (reference sequence). The CDR3 region is CASSFEGMGLTF. The CDR3 DNA is TGTGCCAGCAGCTTTGAGGGGATGGGCCTGACTTTC. Based on the CDR3 plus reference TRBV5-5 and TRBJ2-6, the full variable domain is DAGVTQSPTHLIKTRGQQVTLRCSPISGHKSVSWYQQVLGQGPQFIFQYYEKEERGRGNFPDRFSARQFPNYSSELNVNALLLGDSALYLCASSFEGMGLTFGAGSRLTVL.

This clonotype came up a few times. This chain uses TRBV12-3 or TRBV12-4 with TRBJ2-7; D may be TRBD1 (5 bases). This CDR3 region has 11 residues. Trimming left V 4 bases short and J 7 bases short, with 8 bases between. The CDR3, as DNA: TGTGCCAGCAGTTGGGGCCAGGAGCAGTACTTC. It codes for CASSWGQEQYF.

There are a few counts of this clonotype. The J gene is TRBJ2-1, the V gene TRBV28, with D maybe TRBD1 (6 bases). Germline CDR1 reads MDHEN; CDR2 reads SYDVKM. The length of the CDR3 is 17 residues. Trimming removed 2 bases from V and 10 bases from J, with 24 bases in between. This CDR3 is CASSLNGNPAQRGEQFF. The DNA for the CDR3 is TGTGCCAGCAGTTTAAACGGGAATCCGGCCCAAAGGGGGGAGCAGTTCTTC.

CDR3 in amino acids: CASSQLGLAGVETQYF. The CDR3 coding sequence is TGCGCCAGCAGCCAACTGGGACTAGCGGGGGTGGAGACCCAGTACTTC. V usage is TRBV4-1 and J usage is TRBJ2-5; 14 bases agree with TRBD2. The germline gives CDR1 MGHRA, CDR2 YSYEKL. V shed 2 bases, J shed 5 bases, and the junction held 4 bases outside the gene matches. There are 16 residues in the CDR3.

In this sample, this clonotype turned up a few times. V is TRBV28 and J is TRBJ1-2, with TRBD1 matching over 9 bases. The J segment lost 7 bases and the V segment lost 6 bases, leaving 6 bases of the junction unmatched. This CDR3 has 13 amino acids. Germline loops: CDR1 MDHEN, CDR2 SYDVKM. The CDR3 loop reads CASSPQGAFGYTF. CDR3 nucleotides: TGTGCCAGCAGCCCACAGGGGGCGTTTGGCTACACCTTC.

This clonotype appeared many times. The chain joins TRBV7-9 to TRBJ1-1; D unresolved. From germline, CDR1 is SEHNR and CDR2 FQNEAQ (reference sequence). The CDR3 consists of 12 residues. Trimming shortened V by 5 bases and J by 7 bases, and 11 bases separated the two germline ends. CDR3: CASSHGRVEAFF. The CDR3 DNA follows: TGTGCCAGCAGCCATGGCCGGGTTGAAGCTTTCTTT.

The chain uses TRBV18 and TRBJ2-3; tentatively, D is TRBD1 (6 bases). V was pared by 4 bases and J by 2 bases, with 13 bases between. The germline V gene has CDR1 KGHSH and CDR2 LQKENI. The CDR3 is made up of 15 amino acids. CDR3 region: CASSQGQLNTDTQYF. The CDR3 DNA sequence: TGTGCCAGCTCACAAGGACAGCTCAACACAGATACGCAGTATTTT.

This clonotype was seen many times. The chain recombines TRBV4-1 with TRBJ2-3; TRBD2 might be the D (6 bases). Germline V CDR1 and CDR2: MGHRA, YSYEKL. The CDR3 has 18 amino acids. V was trimmed by 2 bases and J by 3 bases, leaving 21 bases between them. In DNA, the CDR3 is TGCGCCAGCAGCCAAAAAGCGGGTGCCTCTCTTCGGACAGATACGCAGTATTTT. Translation: CASSQKAGASLRTDTQYF.

This clonotype showed up just a few times. The chain carries TRBV5-6 and TRBJ2-1; no clear D. CDR3 length equals 16 residues. The germline V and J ends were trimmed by 0 bases and 4 bases, with 14 bases remaining between them. Germline V CDR1 and CDR2: SGHDT, YYEEEE. The CDR3 sequence: CASSLGVGPLYNEQFF. In nucleotides, the CDR3 is TGTGCCAGCAGCTTGGGCGTCGGTCCTTTGTACAATGAGCAGTTCTTC.